These 19 T cell receptor beta chains were all obtained from the same sample, sequenced in a study of blood T cell repertoires in COVID-19. The data were produced by immunoSEQ multiplex PCR, yet TCRdb's version contains in-frame clones alone and is incomplete. Among 150,000 or so clones listed, around 83% were seen once. Sequencing input: PBMCs or T cells enriched from blood (not recorded which). These receptors originate from a woman aged 45 to 65 who had been exposed to COVID-19.

This chain connects TRBV6-5 to TRBJ2-5; TRBD2 matches at 7 bases. J was trimmed by 1 base and V by 6 bases; bases with no gene match: 8. The length of the CDR3 is 15 residues. CDR1 MNHEY and CDR2 SVGAGI come from the germline V gene. CDR3 DNA sequence: TGTGCCAGCAGCCCCCGCAGACTAGCCCAAGAGACCCAGTACTTC. Translated, it gives CASSPRRLAQETQYF.

The genes are TRBV4-3 and TRBJ2-1; 9 bases align to TRBD2. The CDR3 contains 17 residues. With V trimmed by 0 bases and J by 6 bases, 9 bases remained unmatched. The germline V gene encodes CDR1 LGHNA and CDR2 YSLEER. CDR3 in amino acids: CASSQEGLAGSSNEQFF. DNA for the CDR3: TGCGCCAGCAGCCAAGAAGGGCTAGCGGGGTCATCCAATGAGCAGTTCTTC.

This chain joins TRBV7-9 and TRBJ2-1; TRBD2 matches at 12 bases. Germline CDR1 is SEHNR and CDR2 is FQNEAQ (reference sequence). V was pared by 1 base and J by 8 bases, with 3 bases of the junction left unmatched. CDR3 length: 15 amino acids. The CDR3 is CASSLGLAGAHEQFF. As DNA, the CDR3 is TGTGCCAGCAGCTTAGGACTAGCGGGAGCCCATGAGCAGTTCTTC.

The genes are TRBV29-1 and TRBJ2-5, with 7 nucleotides matching TRBD1. Germline CDR1 SQVTM, CDR2 ANQGSEA. The CDR3 spans 12 residues. The V segment lost 6 bases and the J segment 5 bases; nucleotides outside the gene matches: 6. The DNA for the CDR3 is TGCAGCGTCGGAACGACAGGGGAGACCCAGTACTTC. Translation: CSVGTTGETQYF.

The rearrangement joins TRBV9 to TRBJ2-1; 12 positions agree with TRBD2. J lost 10 bases, V lost 1 base, and 12 bases had no gene match. CDR1 is SGDLS and CDR2 is YYNGEE in the germline V gene. CDR3 length equals 17 residues. The CDR3 nucleotides are TGTGCCAGCAGCGTAAGGTCCCTCACCCTAGCGGGGGGGGAGCAGTTCTTC. Translation gives CASSVRSLTLAGGEQFF.

This clone has just one count. The chain couples TRBV12-2 to TRBJ1-4. TRBV12-2 constitutes a pseudogene. The CDR3 sequence is 15 residues long. CDR3 DNA: TGTGCAAGTCGCTTAGTGGGGGGGATGTGTGAAAAACTGTTTTTT. Translation gives CASRLVGGMCEKLFF.

The rearrangement joins TRBV6-6 to TRBJ1-1; the D is unclear. The CDR3 sequence is 15 residues long. With 2 bases removed from V and 1 base from J, the gap between germline ends came to 11 bases. Germline V gene data show CDR1 as MNHNY and CDR2 as SVGAGI (reference sequence). The DNA of the CDR3 is TGTGCCAGCAGTTACACTATCCAGTGGAACACTGAAGCTTTCTTT. Residues: CASSYTIQWNTEAFF.

V usage is TRBV5-1 and J usage is TRBJ2-1, with 8 bases matching TRBD2. Germline V lookup: CDR1 SGHRS, CDR2 YFSETQ. V lost 0 bases and J lost 4; bases outside the gene matches: 6. CDR3 length equals 16 residues. CDR3 DNA: TGCGCCAGCAGCTTGGCTGGTAGCGGGGATTACAATGAGCAGTTCTTC. This translates into CASSLAGSGDYNEQFF.

This clone was counted a few times. The chain recombines TRBV29-1 with TRBJ1-3; 8 bases fit TRBD1. CDR3 length: 13 residues. Per germline, CDR1 SQVTM and CDR2 ANQGSEA. J gave up 7 bases and V 6 bases, and 8 bases lay outside the gene matches. The CDR3 nucleotides are TGCAGCGTCGTGGACAGGGATAGGAACACCATATATTTT. Residues: CSVVDRDRNTIYF.

The chain joins TRBV11-2 to TRBJ2-3, with D possibly TRBD1 on 5 matching bases. The germline V gene encodes CDR1 SGHAT and CDR2 FQNNGV. V lost 5 bases and J lost 2, with 23 bases in between. There are 18 residues in the CDR3. The DNA of the CDR3 is TGTGCCAGCAGCCGCGCCCCCCCAGGGATAACTAACACAGATACGCAGTATTTT. Translating it yields CASSRAPPGITNTDTQYF.

This rearrangement joins TRBV9 to TRBJ2-3, with 9 bases lining up with TRBD2. There are 15 residues in the CDR3. V shed 2 bases, J shed 0 bases, and the junction held 1 base outside the gene matches. The germline gives CDR1 SGDLS, CDR2 YYNGEE. CDR3 region: CASSVGLASTDTQYF. The CDR3 nucleotides are TGTGCCAGCAGCGTTGGACTAGCGAGCACAGATACGCAGTATTTT.

The CDR3 here is CSVGRGGFYNEQFF. For the CDR3, the DNA is TGCAGCGTTGGGCGGGGGGGCTTCTACAATGAGCAGTTCTTC. The chain recombines TRBV29-1 with TRBJ2-1; 9 bases are shared with TRBD2. Unmatched junction bases numbered 4, after V lost 4 bases and J lost 3 bases. The CDR3 consists of 14 residues. Germline loops: CDR1 SQVTM, CDR2 ANQGSEA.

The chain carries TRBV18 and TRBJ1-2, with D perhaps TRBD1 (5 bases). The germline V gene has CDR1 KGHSH and CDR2 LQKENI. The CDR3 covers 14 residues. V lost 6 bases to trimming and J lost 7 bases, with 18 bases between them. Here the CDR3 reads CASSDSRRGGGYTF. In DNA, the CDR3 is TGTGCCAGCTCCGATAGTCGGAGGGGCGGTGGCTACACCTTC.

This clone has only a few counts. Other DNA sequences in the sample encode the same CDR3. The rearrangement joins TRBV14 to TRBJ2-3; 8 nucleotides agree with TRBD2. CDR3 size: 15 residues. V was clipped by 4 bases and J by 2 bases; unmatched bases: 5. The germline V gene encodes CDR1 SGHDN and CDR2 FVKESK. CDR3 DNA sequence: TGTGCCAGCAGCCTCCGGGGGGGCATCACAGATACGCAGTATTTT. Protein: CASSLRGGITDTQYF.

The chain couples TRBV18 to TRBJ2-6, with D possibly being TRBD1 (5 bases). The CDR3 spans 14 residues. V dropped 6 bases and J dropped 0 bases, with 6 bases sitting between them. CDR1 is KGHSH and CDR2 is LQKENI in the germline V gene. The CDR3 region has the DNA TGTGCCAGCTCGCAGGGCTCTGGGGCCAACGTCCTGACTTTC. This encodes CASSQGSGANVLTF.

The chain has TRBV4-1 and TRBJ2-3; 13 bases fit TRBD2. The V gene's germline CDR1 is MGHRA and CDR2 YSYEKL. The CDR3 sequence is 15 residues long. J gave up 4 bases and V 4 bases, and 2 bases lay outside the gene matches. CDR3 sequence: CASSPTSGGADTQYF. CDR3 nucleotides: TGCGCCAGCAGCCCAACTAGCGGGGGGGCAGATACGCAGTATTTT.

The rearrangement uses TRBV6-5 and TRBJ1-3; no clear D. V lost 11 bases and J lost 0, with 8 bases in between. The CDR3 has 12 amino acids. CDR1 and CDR2 (germline): MNHEY, SVGAGI. Written as DNA, the CDR3 is TGTGCCTCCGTCTCCTCTGGAAACACCATATATTTT. Translation: CASVSSGNTIYF.

The V gene is TRBV10-3, the J gene TRBJ1-3; no firm D call. There are 15 residues in the CDR3. Trimming stripped 3 bases from V and 2 bases from J, with 11 bases between. Germline CDR1 ENHRY, CDR2 SYGVKD. CDR3 residues: CAISDGRAAGNTIYF. The DNA for the CDR3 is TGTGCCATCAGTGACGGTAGAGCGGCTGGAAACACCATATATTTT.

V and J are TRBV25-1 and TRBJ1-2; D is possibly TRBD1 (5 bases). This CDR3 has 14 residues. The V gene's germline CDR1 is MGHDK and CDR2 SYGVNS. The ends were cut back, 0 bases at V and 7 bases at J, with 12 bases in the middle. Here the CDR3 reads CASSEYLGLGGYTF. The CDR3 region has the DNA TGTGCCAGCAGTGAATACTTGGGGCTCGGTGGCTACACCTTC.